These T cell receptor beta chains were read from a single sample in a study of blood T cell repertoires in COVID-19. The table came from immunoSEQ multiplex PCR; TCRdb's copy has only in-frame clones and leaves some out. The sample lists more than 120,000 clones, 87% occurring once. The specimen was peripheral blood. These TCRs come from a woman in her forties or fifties with acute or convalescent COVID-19. Each CDR3 is given with its conserved first and last residue. The order of the fields is D gene, V gene, clone size, J gene, CDR3 protein, CDR3 DNA. D genes are given only for firm matches. Expanded clones get a size class; other rows say once, few or many, or leave the size out.

d_call: -; v_call: TRBV5-1; clone_size: -; j_call: TRBJ2-5; cdr3_aa: CASGGGNQETQYF; cdr3_nt: TGCGCCAGCGGTGGGGGGAACCAAGAGACCCAGTACTTC
d_call: -; v_call: TRBV3-1/TRBV3-2; clone_size: -; j_call: TRBJ1-4; cdr3_aa: CASSQDLTQGREKLFF; cdr3_nt: TGTGCCAGCAGCCAAGATCTAACACAGGGAAGGGAAAAACTGTTTTTT
d_call: -; v_call: TRBV5-1; clone_size: -; j_call: TRBJ2-5; cdr3_aa: CASSLVFYRGGGQETQYF; cdr3_nt: TGCGCCAGCAGCTTGGTATTCTACCGCGGGGGCGGGCAAGAGACCCAGTACTTC
d_call: -; v_call: TRBV7-2; clone_size: -; j_call: TRBJ2-3; cdr3_aa: CASSLVAGTDTQYF; cdr3_nt: TGTGCCAGCAGCTTAGTGGCGGGCACAGATACGCAGTATTTT
d_call: -; v_call: TRBV14; clone_size: once; j_call: TRBJ1-1; cdr3_aa: CASSRAPTEAFF; cdr3_nt: TGTGCCAGCAGCCGAGCCCCCACTGAAGCTTTCTTT
d_call: -; v_call: TRBV25-1; clone_size: -; j_call: TRBJ1-1; cdr3_aa: CASSDHREGTEAFF; cdr3_nt: TGTGCCAGCAGTGACCACAGGGAAGGCACTGAAGCTTTCTTT
d_call: -; v_call: TRBV19; clone_size: -; j_call: TRBJ1-4; cdr3_aa: CASSIPGATNEKLFF; cdr3_nt: TGTGCCAGTAGTATTCCAGGTGCAACTAATGAAAAACTGTTTTTT
d_call: -; v_call: TRBV19; clone_size: -; j_call: TRBJ1-1; cdr3_aa: CASSIVRGQMNTEAFF; cdr3_nt: TGTGCCAGTAGTATAGTTAGGGGACAAATGAACACTGAAGCTTTCTTT
d_call: TRBD1; v_call: TRBV6-1; clone_size: -; j_call: TRBJ1-1; cdr3_aa: CASSDQWVVGQGVLSEAFF; cdr3_nt: TGTGCCAGCAGTGATCAGTGGGTCGTCGGACAGGGGGTTCTCTCTGAAGCTTTCTTT
d_call: -; v_call: TRBV4-1; clone_size: -; j_call: TRBJ1-1; cdr3_aa: CASSHPRGGNTEAFF; cdr3_nt: TGCGCCAGCAGCCATCCGAGGGGGGGGAACACTGAAGCTTTCTTT
d_call: TRBD2; v_call: TRBV5-1; clone_size: -; j_call: TRBJ2-4; cdr3_aa: CASSLVPGLAGVIQYF; cdr3_nt: TGCGCCAGCAGCTTGGTACCCGGACTAGCGGGGGTCATTCAGTACTTC
d_call: -; v_call: TRBV7-6; clone_size: -; j_call: TRBJ1-1; cdr3_aa: CASSLAALNTEAFF; cdr3_nt: TGTGCCAGCAGCTTAGCGGCTTTGAACACTGAAGCTTTCTTT
d_call: -; v_call: TRBV2; clone_size: once; j_call: TRBJ1-2; cdr3_aa: CASSDWGQGGYTF; cdr3_nt: TGTGCCAGCAGTGATTGGGGGCAGGGTGGCTACACCTTC
d_call: -; v_call: TRBV6-5; clone_size: -; j_call: TRBJ1-5; cdr3_aa: CASSLPRAQHF; cdr3_nt: TGTGCCAGCAGTTTACCGAGGGCCCAGCATTTT
d_call: -; v_call: TRBV27; clone_size: -; j_call: TRBJ2-6; cdr3_aa: CASSPDRSGANVLTF; cdr3_nt: TGTGCCAGCAGTCCCGACAGGAGTGGGGCCAACGTCCTGACTTTC
d_call: TRBD1; v_call: TRBV27; clone_size: -; j_call: TRBJ1-4; cdr3_aa: CASSAATGGAFEKLFF; cdr3_nt: TGTGCCAGCAGTGCCGCTACAGGGGGCGCCTTTGAAAAACTGTTTTTT
d_call: TRBD1; v_call: TRBV11-1; clone_size: -; j_call: TRBJ2-7; cdr3_aa: CASSIGQGGYEQYF; cdr3_nt: TGTGCCAGCAGCATAGGACAGGGGGGCTACGAGCAGTACTTC
d_call: TRBD2; v_call: TRBV30; clone_size: -; j_call: TRBJ2-4; cdr3_aa: CAWSVPPSGRATAKNIQYF; cdr3_nt: TGTGCCTGGAGTGTACCTCCTAGCGGGAGGGCCACGGCCAAAAACATTCAGTACTTC
d_call: TRBD2; v_call: TRBV19; clone_size: -; j_call: TRBJ2-7; cdr3_aa: CASSLGLAHTYEQYF; cdr3_nt: TGTGCCAGTAGTCTCGGACTAGCGCACACCTACGAGCAGTACTTC
d_call: TRBD2; v_call: TRBV28; clone_size: -; j_call: TRBJ2-5; cdr3_aa: CASTILAGGGETQYF; cdr3_nt: TGTGCCAGCACCATACTAGCGGGAGGTGGAGAGACCCAGTACTTC
d_call: -; v_call: TRBV10-3; clone_size: -; j_call: TRBJ2-7; cdr3_aa: CAISEGQDGSEQYF; cdr3_nt: TGTGCCATCAGTGAAGGTCAGGACGGGAGCGAGCAGTACTTC
d_call: -; v_call: TRBV5-3; clone_size: few; j_call: TRBJ1-2; cdr3_aa: CARSGGSGRGYTF; cdr3_nt: TGTGCCAGAAGCGGCGGGTCCGGACGGGGCTACACCTTC
d_call: TRBD1; v_call: TRBV7-8; clone_size: -; j_call: TRBJ1-1; cdr3_aa: CASRRDRNTEAFF; cdr3_nt: TGTGCCAGCAGGAGGGACAGGAACACTGAAGCTTTCTTT
d_call: -; v_call: TRBV29-1; clone_size: -; j_call: TRBJ2-1; cdr3_aa: CSVDTGSYNEQFF; cdr3_nt: TGCAGCGTTGACACAGGGTCCTACAATGAGCAGTTCTTC
d_call: -; v_call: TRBV30; clone_size: once; j_call: TRBJ2-1; cdr3_aa: CAWSGGHNEQFF; cdr3_nt: TGTGCCTGGAGCGGGGGGCACAATGAGCAGTTCTTC
d_call: -; v_call: TRBV18; clone_size: -; j_call: TRBJ2-1; cdr3_aa: CASSPPMDYYYNEQFF; cdr3_nt: TGTGCCAGCTCACCACCGATGGACTACTACTACAATGAGCAGTTCTTC
d_call: -; v_call: TRBV27; clone_size: -; j_call: TRBJ2-1; cdr3_aa: CASSLSEANEQFF; cdr3_nt: TGTGCCAGCAGTTTATCGGAGGCGAATGAGCAGTTCTTC
d_call: -; v_call: TRBV7-3; clone_size: -; j_call: TRBJ2-3; cdr3_aa: CASSPLGSDTQYF; cdr3_nt: TGTGCCAGCAGCCCTCTAGGATCAGATACGCAGTATTTT
d_call: TRBD2; v_call: TRBV7-2; clone_size: -; j_call: TRBJ2-1; cdr3_aa: CASSWTSEYNEQFF; cdr3_nt: TGTGCCAGCAGTTGGACTAGCGAATACAATGAGCAGTTCTTC